One sample yielded the 19 T cell receptor beta chains listed below, sequenced in a study of glioma-infiltrating T cells. The iRepertoire nested amplicon-rescue multiplex PCR amplified TCR alpha and beta CDR3s from RNA. TCRdb redid the calling of the multiplex PCR reads with MiXCR, one entry per CDR3 protein. The sample shows 150,000 or so distinct CDR3 sequences, 30% to 40% of them seen only once. The sequencing sample was made of glioma tissue, nonneoplastic brain tissue, or PBMCs (not recorded which). These receptors came from a human donor with low-grade glioma or glioblastoma, undergoing nonglioma brain surgery, or in good health (not recorded which).

This clonotype appeared many times. The V and J genes are TRBV3-1 and TRBJ2-7; possibly TRBD2 for D (5 bases). V was clipped by 4 bases and J by 9 bases, with 22 bases between them. This CDR3 comprises 15 residues. Germline V gives CDR1 LGHDT, CDR2 YNNKEL (reference sequence). The CDR3 here is CASSRTRTSAGVQYF. The CDR3 region has the DNA TGTGCCAGCAGCCGAACCCGGACTTCAGCTGGGGTGCAGTACTTC.

This clonotype was detected ten times or more. The V gene is TRBV6-6, the J gene TRBJ2-1; D perhaps matches TRBD2 (6 bases). From germline, CDR1 is MNHNY and CDR2 SVGAGI (reference sequence). This CDR3 contains 15 residues. V was trimmed by 0 bases and J by 5 bases, leaving 11 bases between them. The CDR3, as DNA: TGTGCCAGCAGTTACTCGACGGGACTGAACAATGAGCAGTTCTTC. As protein: CASSYSTGLNNEQFF.

This sequence joins TRBV28 and TRBJ1-1; D possibly corresponds to TRBD1 (6 bases). V lost 5 bases and J 10 bases, leaving 26 bases between the germline ends. The CDR3 sequence is 16 residues long. Germline CDR1 and CDR2: MDHEN and SYDVKM. The CDR3 reads CASSPPGEGMTRAAFF. CDR3 DNA sequence: TGTGCCAGCAGTCCCCCAGGGGAAGGGATGACACGAGCAGCTTTCTTT.

This clonotype was observed a handful of times. V is TRBV20-1 and J is TRBJ2-2; D unresolved. With 3 bases removed from V and 2 bases from J, the gap between germline ends came to 10 bases. The CDR3 runs 14 residues. Germline CDR1 DFQATT, CDR2 SNEGSKA (reference sequence). The CDR3, as DNA: TGCAGTGCTAGTGATACCCTAAACACCGGGGAGCTGTTTTTT. Its translation is CSASDTLNTGELFF.

Note on this clonotype: The CDR3 end shows no conserved phenylalanine or tryptophan, and so a read error is likely. The rearrangement links TRBV6-2 or TRBV6-3 to TRBJ2-7; either TRBD1 or TRBD2 may supply D (5 bases each). V lost 5 bases and J 2 bases, leaving 10 bases between the germline ends. CDR1 is MNHEY and CDR2 is SVGEGT in the germline V gene. This CDR3 spans 13 amino acids. CDR3 DNA: TGTGCCAGCAGTCAGCGGACAACCTACGAGCAGTACCTC. This translates into CASSQRTTYEQYL.

A word on this clonotype: This may arise from a read error, as a much more abundant clone is one base away. The rearrangement joins TRBV6-2 or TRBV6-3 to TRBJ2-7, with a tentative D call TRBD1 (6 bases). Germline loops: CDR1 MNHEY, CDR2 SVGEGT. V was cut by 6 bases and J by 4 bases, with 19 bases left in between. The CDR3 has 15 amino acids. The CDR3 coding sequence is TGTGCCAGCAGAAAAACCCAGGGGACCCATTACGAGCAGTACTTC. Protein sequence: CASRKTQGTHYEQYF.

This clonotype came up a few times. This chain links TRBV4-3 with TRBJ2-5, with unresolved D. The CDR3 runs 14 residues. Germline CDR1 reads LGHNA; CDR2 reads YSLEER. Trimming left V 0 bases short and J 4 bases short, with 9 bases between. CDR3 loop: CASSQEASGETQYF. Here the CDR3 DNA reads TGCGCCAGCAGCCAAGAGGCCAGTGGAGAGACCCAGTACTTC.

Only a few counts were recorded for this clonotype. V and J are TRBV7-8 and TRBJ1-1; D gene ambiguous. This CDR3 comprises 14 residues. Trimming pared 6 bases from V and 4 bases from J, leaving 15 bases between. Germline values: CDR1 SGHVS, CDR2 FQNEAQ. Here the CDR3 reads CASRTGTSSTEAFF. For the CDR3, the DNA is TGTGCCAGCAGAACTGGTACCTCCTCCACTGAAGCTTTCTTT.

Within the sample, this clonotype is medium-sized. The chain couples TRBV28 to TRBJ1-1; no definite D call. CDR1 is MDHEN, CDR2 SYDVKM, per germline. Trimming pared 6 bases from V and 1 base from J, leaving 9 bases between. The length of the CDR3 is 13 residues. The CDR3 region has the DNA TGTGCCAGCAGCCCGACGGAGAACACTGAAGCTTTCTTT. Amino acids: CASSPTENTEAFF.

This clonotype was seen a few times. The gene calls are TRBV6-1 and TRBJ2-2, with D maybe TRBD1 (6 bases). The germline V gene encodes CDR1 MNHNS and CDR2 SASEGT. The CDR3 has 14 amino acids. The germline V and J ends were trimmed by 6 bases and 3 bases, with 11 bases remaining between them. The CDR3 spells CASSHRVYTGELFF. The CDR3 coding sequence is TGTGCCAGCAGCCACAGGGTATACACCGGGGAGCTGTTTTTT.

In this sample, this clonotype turned up a few times. This sequence joins TRBV2 and TRBJ1-1; D gene uncertain. Per the germline V gene, CDR1 is SNHLY and CDR2 is FYNNEI. The CDR3 has 15 residues. V lost 1 base, J lost 1 base, and 10 bases lay in between. Here the CDR3 reads CASSEVRAENTEAFF. The CDR3 DNA reads as TGTGCCAGCAGTGAAGTGCGGGCCGAGAACACTGAAGCTTTCTTT.

The V gene is TRBV5-5, the J gene TRBJ2-3; D gene ambiguous. Trimming took off 0 bases at V and 4 bases at J, with 6 bases between the two ends. Looked up from germline, CDR1 is SGHKS and CDR2 is YYEKEE (reference sequence). The CDR3 runs to 13 residues. The CDR3 protein is CASSLVLADTQYF. Written as DNA, the CDR3 is TGTGCCAGCAGCTTGGTCTTAGCAGATACGCAGTATTTT.

This clonotype occurred a few times. The chain combines TRBV2 with TRBJ1-1, with D unclear. Per the germline V gene, CDR1 is SNHLY and CDR2 is FYNNEI. The CDR3 covers 11 residues. V was clipped by 10 bases and J by 2 bases, with 8 bases between them. This CDR3 reads CAIFVNTEAFF. The CDR3 DNA reads TGTGCCATTTTTGTAAACACTGAAGCTTTCTTT.

The chain combines TRBV7-2 with TRBJ1-5, with D possibly matching TRBD1 (5 bases). Trimming took 2 bases from V and 4 from J, leaving 12 bases between them. The CDR3 covers 15 residues. CDR1 is SGHTA and CDR2 is FQGNSA in the germline V gene. The CDR3 region is CASSLSWRTNQPQHF. The CDR3 coding sequence is TGTGCCAGCAGCTTAAGTTGGAGGACAAATCAGCCCCAGCATTTT.

This chain joins TRBV10-3 and TRBJ1-1; no clear D. Trimming left V 3 bases short and J 4 bases short, with 12 bases between. Germline CDR1 is ENHRY and CDR2 is SYGVKD. This CDR3 region has 14 residues. The DNA of the CDR3 is TGTGCCATCAGTGACTCGGGTTCATCCACTGAAGCTTTCTTT. Amino acid sequence: CAISDSGSSTEAFF.

The chain couples TRBV2 to TRBJ2-7; D unresolved. Trimming cost V 2 bases and J 9 bases, with 11 bases left between them. The CDR3 loop spans 12 amino acids. Looked up from germline, CDR1 is SNHLY and CDR2 is FYNNEI. The CDR3: CASSELVRRQYF. The CDR3 DNA reads as TGTGCCAGCAGTGAACTGGTTCGAAGGCAGTACTTC.

The rearrangement links TRBV6-6 to TRBJ2-2; 8 bases are a match to TRBD2. This CDR3 spans 16 amino acids. Germline V CDR1 and CDR2: MNHNY, SVGAGI (reference sequence). Germline trimming cut 5 bases from V and 7 bases from J; bases unmatched to any gene: 12. DNA of the CDR3: TGTGCCAGCAGTGACGCTAGCGGGCTAGGCATCGGGGAGCTGTTTTTT. Protein: CASSDASGLGIGELFF.

The chain links TRBV27 to TRBJ2-1; D unclear. V gave up 8 bases and J gave up 0 bases, with 14 bases separating them. Germline V gene lookup returns CDR1 MNHEY and CDR2 SMNVEV (reference sequence). The CDR3 runs 15 residues. This CDR3 is CASVETRASYNEQFF. The CDR3, as DNA: TGTGCCAGCGTTGAGACTCGCGCCTCCTACAATGAGCAGTTCTTC.

V gene TRBV2 combines with J gene TRBJ1-1; the D gene is possibly TRBD1 (6 bases). Per germline, CDR1 SNHLY and CDR2 FYNNEI. With 2 bases removed from V and 4 bases from J, the gap between germline ends came to 8 bases. CDR3 length equals 13 residues. The CDR3: CASSEQGSTEAFF. The CDR3 DNA is TGTGCCAGCAGTGAACAGGGGAGCACTGAAGCTTTCTTT.